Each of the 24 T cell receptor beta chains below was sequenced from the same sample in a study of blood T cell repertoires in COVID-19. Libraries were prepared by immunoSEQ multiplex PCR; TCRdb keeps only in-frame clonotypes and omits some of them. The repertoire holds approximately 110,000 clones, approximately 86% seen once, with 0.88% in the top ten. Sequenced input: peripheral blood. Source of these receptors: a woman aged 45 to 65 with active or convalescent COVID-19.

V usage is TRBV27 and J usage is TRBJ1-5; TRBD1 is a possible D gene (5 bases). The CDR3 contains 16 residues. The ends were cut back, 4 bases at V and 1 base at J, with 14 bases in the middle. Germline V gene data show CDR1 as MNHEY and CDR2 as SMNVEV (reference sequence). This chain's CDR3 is CASSSYRGDSNQPQHF. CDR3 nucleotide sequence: TGTGCCAGCAGTTCCTACCGGGGGGACAGCAATCAGCCCCAGCATTTT.

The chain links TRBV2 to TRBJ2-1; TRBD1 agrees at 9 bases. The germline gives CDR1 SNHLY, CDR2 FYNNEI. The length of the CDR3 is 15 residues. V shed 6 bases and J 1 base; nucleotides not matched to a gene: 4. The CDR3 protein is CASSPDRGSYNEQFF. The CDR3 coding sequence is TGTGCCAGCAGCCCGGACAGGGGATCCTACAATGAGCAGTTCTTC.

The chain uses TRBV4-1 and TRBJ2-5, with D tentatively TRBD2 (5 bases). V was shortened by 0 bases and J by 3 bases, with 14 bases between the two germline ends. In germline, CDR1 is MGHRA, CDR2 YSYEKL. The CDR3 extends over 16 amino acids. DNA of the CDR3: TGCGCCAGCAGCCAAGACAGGTTGGGAGTGGAAGAGACCCAGTACTTC. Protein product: CASSQDRLGVEETQYF.

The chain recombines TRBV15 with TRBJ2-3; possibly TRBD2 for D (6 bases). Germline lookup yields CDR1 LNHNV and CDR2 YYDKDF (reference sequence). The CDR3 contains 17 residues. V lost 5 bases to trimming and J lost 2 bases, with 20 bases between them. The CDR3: CATSRVRLEGPTDTQYF. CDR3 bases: TGTGCCACCAGCCGAGTAAGACTAGAAGGCCCCACAGATACGCAGTATTTT.

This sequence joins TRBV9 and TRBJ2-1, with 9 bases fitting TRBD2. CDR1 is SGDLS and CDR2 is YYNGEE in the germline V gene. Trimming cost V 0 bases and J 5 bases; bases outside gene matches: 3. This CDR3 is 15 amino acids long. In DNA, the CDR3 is TGTGCCAGCAGCGTAGGGGCTAGCGGGAACAATGAGCAGTTCTTC. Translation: CASSVGASGNNEQFF.

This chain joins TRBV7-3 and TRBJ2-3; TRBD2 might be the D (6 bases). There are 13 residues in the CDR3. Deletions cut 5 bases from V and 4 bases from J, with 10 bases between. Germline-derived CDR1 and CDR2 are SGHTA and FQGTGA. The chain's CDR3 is CASSRGSPDTQYF. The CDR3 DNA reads TGTGCCAGCAGCCGGGGGTCCCCAGATACGCAGTATTTT.

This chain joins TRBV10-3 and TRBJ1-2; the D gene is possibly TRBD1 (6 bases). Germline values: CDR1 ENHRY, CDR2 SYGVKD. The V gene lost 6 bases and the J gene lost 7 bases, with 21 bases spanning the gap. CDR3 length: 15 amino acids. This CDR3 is CAISPTTGQGGGYTF. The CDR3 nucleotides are TGTGCCATCAGCCCGACGACAGGTCAGGGCGGTGGCTACACCTTC.

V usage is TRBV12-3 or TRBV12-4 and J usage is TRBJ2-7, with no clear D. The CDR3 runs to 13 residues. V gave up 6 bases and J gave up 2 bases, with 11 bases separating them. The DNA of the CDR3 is TGTGCCAGCAGCCGTCAGGCCACCTACGAGCAGTACTTC. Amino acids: CASSRQATYEQYF.

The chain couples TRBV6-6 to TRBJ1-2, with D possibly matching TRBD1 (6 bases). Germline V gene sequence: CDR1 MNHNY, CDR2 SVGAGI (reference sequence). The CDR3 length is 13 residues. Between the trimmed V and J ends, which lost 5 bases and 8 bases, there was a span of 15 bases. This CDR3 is CASSVTGFRGYTF. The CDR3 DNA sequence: TGTGCCAGCAGTGTTACAGGGTTTCGGGGCTACACCTTC.

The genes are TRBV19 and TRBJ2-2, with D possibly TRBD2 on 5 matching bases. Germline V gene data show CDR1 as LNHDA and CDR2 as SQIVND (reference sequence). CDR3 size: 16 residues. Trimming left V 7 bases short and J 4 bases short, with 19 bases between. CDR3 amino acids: CASTSPLEGGTGELFF. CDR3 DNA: TGTGCCAGTACCTCCCCCCTAGAGGGTGGCACCGGGGAGCTGTTTTTT. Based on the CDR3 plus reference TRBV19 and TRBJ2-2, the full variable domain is DGGITQSPKYLFRKEGQNVTLSCEQNLNHDAMYWYRQDPGQGLRLIYYSQIVNDFQKGDIAEGYSVSREKKESFPLTVTSAQKNPTAFYLCASTSPLEGGTGELFFGEGSRLTVL.

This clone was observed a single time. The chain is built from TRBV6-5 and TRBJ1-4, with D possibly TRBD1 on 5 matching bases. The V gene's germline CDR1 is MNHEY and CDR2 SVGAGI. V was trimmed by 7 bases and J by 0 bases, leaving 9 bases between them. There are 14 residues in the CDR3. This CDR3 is CASKATATNEKLFF. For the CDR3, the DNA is TGTGCCAGCAAAGCGACAGCAACTAATGAAAAACTGTTTTTT.

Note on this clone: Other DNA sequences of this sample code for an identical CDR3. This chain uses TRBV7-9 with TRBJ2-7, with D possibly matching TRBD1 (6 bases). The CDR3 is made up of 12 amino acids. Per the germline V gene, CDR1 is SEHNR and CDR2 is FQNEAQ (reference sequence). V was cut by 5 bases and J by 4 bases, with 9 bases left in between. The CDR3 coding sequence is TGTGCCAGCAGCCTACAGGGTTACGAGCAGTACTTC. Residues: CASSLQGYEQYF.

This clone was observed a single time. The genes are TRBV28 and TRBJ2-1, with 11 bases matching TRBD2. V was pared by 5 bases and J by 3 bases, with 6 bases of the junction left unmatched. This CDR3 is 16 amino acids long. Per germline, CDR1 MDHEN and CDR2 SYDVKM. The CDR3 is CASSLLAGAVYNEQFF. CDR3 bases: TGTGCCAGCAGTCTACTAGCGGGAGCGGTCTACAATGAGCAGTTCTTC.

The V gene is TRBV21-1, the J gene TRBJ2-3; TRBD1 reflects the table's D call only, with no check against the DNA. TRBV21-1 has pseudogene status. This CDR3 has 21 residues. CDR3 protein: CASSRYKTTMAGTGRTDTQYF. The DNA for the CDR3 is TGTGCCAGCAGCAGATACAAAACCACAATGGCCGGGACAGGGCGCACAGATACGCAGTATTTT.

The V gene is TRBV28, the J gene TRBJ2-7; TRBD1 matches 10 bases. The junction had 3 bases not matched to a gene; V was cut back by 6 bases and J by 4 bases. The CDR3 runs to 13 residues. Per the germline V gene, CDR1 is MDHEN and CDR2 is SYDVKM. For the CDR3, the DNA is TGTGCCAGCAGAGGACAGGGGGAATACGAGCAGTACTTC. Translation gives CASRGQGEYEQYF. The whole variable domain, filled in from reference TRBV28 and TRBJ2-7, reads DVKVTQSSRYLVKRTGEKVFLECVQDMDHENMFWYRQDPGLGLRLIYFSYDVKMKEKGDIPEGYSVSREKKERFSLILESASTNQTSMYLCASRGQGEYEQYFGPGTRLTVT.

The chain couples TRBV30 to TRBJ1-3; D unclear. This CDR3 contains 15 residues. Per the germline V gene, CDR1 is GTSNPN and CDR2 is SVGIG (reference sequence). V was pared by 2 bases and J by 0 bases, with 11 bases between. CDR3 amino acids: CAWSPGPPSGNTIYF. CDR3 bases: TGTGCCTGGAGTCCTGGCCCCCCCTCTGGAAACACCATATATTTT.

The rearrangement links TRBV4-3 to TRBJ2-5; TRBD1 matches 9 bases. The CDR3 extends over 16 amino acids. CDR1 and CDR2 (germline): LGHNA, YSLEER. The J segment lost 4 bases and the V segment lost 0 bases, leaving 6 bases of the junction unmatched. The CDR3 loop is CASSQEPRQGGETQYF. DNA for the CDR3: TGCGCCAGCAGCCAAGAGCCCCGACAGGGGGGAGAGACCCAGTACTTC.

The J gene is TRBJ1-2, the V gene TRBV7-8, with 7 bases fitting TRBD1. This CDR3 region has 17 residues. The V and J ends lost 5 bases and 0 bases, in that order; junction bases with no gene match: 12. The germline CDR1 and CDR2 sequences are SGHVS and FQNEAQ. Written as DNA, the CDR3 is TGTGCCAGCAGCCTAACAGGGGACCGACCTCCTAACTATGGCTACACCTTC. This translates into CASSLTGDRPPNYGYTF.

The CDR3 region is CASSLTTGDTEAFF. CDR3 coding DNA: TGCGCCAGCAGCCTCACGACAGGGGACACTGAAGCTTTCTTT. The chain uses TRBV4-3 and TRBJ1-1; TRBD1 agrees at 8 bases. Germline V gene sequence: CDR1 LGHNA, CDR2 YSLEER. The CDR3 has 14 residues. J was trimmed by 3 bases and V by 4 bases; bases with no gene match: 4.

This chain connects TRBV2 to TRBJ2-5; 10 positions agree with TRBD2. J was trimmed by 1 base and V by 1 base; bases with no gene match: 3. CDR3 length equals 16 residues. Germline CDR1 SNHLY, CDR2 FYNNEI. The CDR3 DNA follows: TGTGCCAGCAGTGAAGGTAGCGGGGGGCCCCAAGAGACCCAGTACTTC. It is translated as CASSEGSGGPQETQYF.

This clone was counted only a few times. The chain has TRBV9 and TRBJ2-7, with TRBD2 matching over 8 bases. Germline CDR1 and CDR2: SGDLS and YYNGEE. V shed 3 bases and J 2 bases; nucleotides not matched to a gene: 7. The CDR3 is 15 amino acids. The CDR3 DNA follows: TGTGCCAGCAGCGGACGAGCGGGAGCCACCTACGAGCAGTACTTC. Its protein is CASSGRAGATYEQYF.

CDR3 sequence (DNA): TGTGCCAGCAGTGACTACCTAGCGCCATCCTACAATGAGCAGTTCTTC. This gives the protein CASSDYLAPSYNEQFF. The chain recombines TRBV6-4 with TRBJ2-1; weak D call: TRBD2 (6 bases). The length of the CDR3 is 16 residues. Deletions cut 1 base from V and 1 base from J, with 11 bases between. CDR1 and CDR2 from the germline V gene are MRHNA and SNTAGT.

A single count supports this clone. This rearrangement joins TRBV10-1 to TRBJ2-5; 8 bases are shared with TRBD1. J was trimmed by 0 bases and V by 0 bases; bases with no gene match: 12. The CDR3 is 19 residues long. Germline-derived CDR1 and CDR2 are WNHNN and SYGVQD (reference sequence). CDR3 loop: CASSESYDGTGKYQETQYF. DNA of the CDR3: TGCGCCAGCAGTGAGTCATACGACGGGACAGGAAAGTACCAAGAGACCCAGTACTTC.

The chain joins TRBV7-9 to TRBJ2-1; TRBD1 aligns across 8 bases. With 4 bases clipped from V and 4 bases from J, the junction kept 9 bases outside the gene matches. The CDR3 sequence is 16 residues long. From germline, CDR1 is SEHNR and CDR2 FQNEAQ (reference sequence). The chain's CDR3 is CASSSEDRGDYNEQFF. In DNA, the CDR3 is TGTGCCAGCAGCTCCGAAGACAGGGGCGATTACAATGAGCAGTTCTTC.